The clone carrying this T cell receptor beta chain was observed a few times. The TCRbeta library incorporated unique molecular identifiers. TCRdb independently ran MiXCR on the PCR reads; one entry per CDR3 protein. The sample has 450,000 to 500,000 distinct CDR3 sequences, approximately 12% seen once. The CDR3 is 17 amino acids. V dropped 5 bases and J dropped 5 bases, with 24 bases sitting between them. CDR1 is SGHRS, CDR2 YFSETQ, per germline. The sample originates from a study of T-cell reconstitution after alpha-beta-depleted transplantation in children. The sample consisted of PBMCs from the stem cell graft donor, taken from the stem cell graft. The chain carries TRBV5-1 and TRBJ2-3, with D perhaps assigned TRBD1 or TRBD2 (6 bases each). The source is a human donor who donated a stem cell graft to a child with combined immunodeficiency. The DNA for the CDR3 is TGCGCCAGCAGTTGGAGGGGGGTAAGATCAGGCGAAGATACGCAGTATTTT. This translates into CASSWRGVRSGEDTQYF.